The sequence of this T cell receptor (beta chain) was determined in a study of cytomegalovirus exposure and HLA in healthy donors. This CDR3 contains 15 residues. Germline lookup yields CDR1 SGHTA and CDR2 FQGTGA. The V end was cut by 2 bases, the J end by 5 bases, with 15 bases between. In the PCR, 60 Vbeta and 13 Jbeta primers were used. Sequenced by immunoSEQ multiplex PCR; TCRdb stores in-frame clones only, minus some. The sample lists about 57,000 clones, roughly 80% occurring once. Regarding the study as a whole: Earlier analysis looked at TCR beta V segments, and most were productive about 90% or about 30% of the time. The study labeled 170 or so TCR beta chains cytomegalovirus-associated. It was reported that the classifier diagnosed cytomegalovirus status with high specificity and sensitivity in both the original and validation cohorts. What TCR beta sequences reportedly achieved was accurate prediction of HLA-A and HLA-B alleles in most subjects.

Comments on this clone: The antigen is undetermined.

This sequence joins TRBV7-3 and TRBJ1-1; D ambiguous. This receptor was taken from a man aged 30 to 39 in good health and CMV-seronegative. Sequenced input: PBMCs. This CDR3 is CASSLGGGDRTEAFF. DNA of the CDR3: TGTGCCAGCAGCTTAGGTGGCGGAGATCGGACTGAAGCTTTCTTT.